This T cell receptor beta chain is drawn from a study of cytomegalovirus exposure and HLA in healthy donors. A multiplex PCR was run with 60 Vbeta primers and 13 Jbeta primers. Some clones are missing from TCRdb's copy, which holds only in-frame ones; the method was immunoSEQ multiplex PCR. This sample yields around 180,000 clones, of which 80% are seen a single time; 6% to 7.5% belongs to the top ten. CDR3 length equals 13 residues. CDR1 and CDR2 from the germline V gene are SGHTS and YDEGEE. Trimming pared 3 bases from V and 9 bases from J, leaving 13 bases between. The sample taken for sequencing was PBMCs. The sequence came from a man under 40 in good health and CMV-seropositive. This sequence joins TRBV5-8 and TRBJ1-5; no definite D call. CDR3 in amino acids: CASSSTTQRPQHF. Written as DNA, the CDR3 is TGTGCCAGCAGCTCTACTACCCAGCGGCCCCAGCATTTT.